Sequencing of this TCR beta chain was carried out in a study of shared clonotypes between healthy human individuals. Sequenced by immunoSEQ multiplex PCR; TCRdb stores in-frame clones only, minus some. Counted here are about 2.1 million clones, about 93% occurring once; the ten biggest clones make up roughly 1.7%. In the naive CD8 group, cells lacked CD45RO and were positively selected for CCR7, so terminally differentiated effector memory CD45RA+ cells were left out. Trimming stripped 4 bases from V and 2 bases from J, with 23 bases between. Germline values: CDR1 MDHEN, CDR2 SYDVKM. The CDR3 spans 18 residues.

The clonotype comes from a man aged 18 to 30 in good health. Some clones in this sample may be carry-over from other donors' samples. The chain has TRBV28 and TRBJ1-2; TRBD1 might be the D (6 bases). The sample consisted of naive CD8+ T cells from PBMCs. Here the CDR3 DNA reads TGTGCCAGCAGTTCAAAGCGGTGGGGGCCATTCATCAACTATGGCTACACCTTC. It is translated as CASSSKRWGPFINYGYTF.